This T cell receptor beta chain came from a study of T cells expressing NK-cell markers. General study results and limits: Several donors showed these clonotypes also leading the CD3+CD56-NKG2C+ fraction.

TCRdb reprocessed the 5' RACE reads and stores each CDR3 protein as one record, lacking DNA. With 500,000 or so distinct CDR3 sequences in the sample, the ten largest clones hold approximately 3.6%. The CDR3 length is 13 residues. Per the germline V gene, CDR1 is SGHRS and CDR2 is YFSETQ. Turning to this clonotype: The target antigen is unknown.

The clonotype comes from a man between 18 and 29 years old in good health. Sequenced: blood T cells: a sorted CD56 or NKG2C T cell subset, CD4+ or CD8+ T cells, or bulk PBMC T cells (not recorded which). V is TRBV5-1 and J is TRBJ1-2. CDR3 in amino acids: CASSLNAYYGYTF. Drawing the rest from reference TRBV5-1 and TRBJ1-2, the complete variable domain is KAGVTQTPRYLIKTRGQQVTLSCSPISGHRSVSWYQQTPGQGLQFLFEYFSETQRNKGNFPGRFSGRQFSNSRSEMNVSTLELGDSALYLCASSLNAYYGYTFGSGTRLTVV.